Listed below are T cell receptor beta chains from one sample, sequenced in a study of blood T cell repertoires in COVID-19. Assay: immunoSEQ multiplex PCR; the TCRdb copy retains only in-frame clones and omits some. The sample has fewer than 150,000 clones, approximately 84% seen once. Sequenced material: peripheral blood. The origin of the receptors is a man aged 35 to 55 with acute or convalescent COVID-19. The CDR3 runs from the conserved cysteine through the conserved F or W. The order of the fields is clone size, D gene, V gene, J gene, CDR3 protein, CDR3 DNA. D genes are given only for firm matches. Clone size appears in some rows only: once, few, many, or a class for an expanded clone.

.	.	TRBV19	TRBJ1-2	CATRGQWGDGYTF	TGTGCCACCCGCGGACAGTGGGGCGATGGCTACACCTTC
.	TRBD1	TRBV5-1	TRBJ1-6	CASRQGGSPLHF	TGCGCCAGCCGACAGGGTGGGTCACCCCTCCACTTT
.	.	TRBV6-2/TRBV6-3	TRBJ2-1	CASSYLDTSNEQFF	TGTGCCAGCAGTTACCTGGACACGTCCAATGAGCAGTTCTTC
.	.	TRBV12-5	TRBJ2-4	CASGLTLNIQYF	TGTGCTAGTGGTTTGACTCTAAACATTCAGTACTTC
.	.	TRBV21-1	TRBJ2-3	CASSKDWGTVPSTDTQYF	TGTGCCAGCAGCAAAGATTGGGGGACAGTCCCTAGCACAGATACGCAGTATTTT
.	TRBD1	TRBV18	TRBJ2-2	CASSTRGTGATTTGELFF	TGTGCCAGCTCCACCAGGGGGACAGGGGCCACGACCACCGGGGAGCTGTTTTTT
.	.	TRBV5-1	TRBJ2-5	CASSLATLAQETQYF	TGCGCCAGCAGCTTGGCCACGTTAGCGCAAGAGACCCAGTACTTC
few	.	TRBV30	TRBJ2-5	CAWSTWTTGPFQETQYF	TGTGCCTGGAGTACTTGGACTACGGGACCTTTCCAAGAGACCCAGTACTTC
.	.	TRBV4-2	TRBJ2-1	CASSPKDRSSYNEQFF	TGTGCCAGCAGCCCCAAAGATCGGAGTTCCTACAATGAGCAGTTCTTC
.	TRBD2	TRBV9	TRBJ2-3	CASSVGGSGGSTDTQYF	TGTGCCAGCAGCGTAGGAGGTAGCGGGGGGAGCACAGATACGCAGTATTTT
.	.	TRBV4-3	TRBJ2-2	CASSQGRGGGELFF	TGCGCCAGCAGCCAAGGGAGGGGTGGCGGGGAGCTGTTTTTT
.	.	TRBV19	TRBJ2-7	CASSGGGYEQYF	TGTGCCAGTAGTGGGGGCGGCTACGAGCAGTACTTC
.	TRBD2	TRBV3-1/TRBV3-2	TRBJ2-7	CASSQGAGKTYEQYF	TGTGCCAGCAGCCAAGGAGCGGGGAAAACCTACGAGCAGTACTTC
once	TRBD2	TRBV6-5	TRBJ2-7	CASSRTSGHSYEQYF	TGTGCCAGCAGTAGGACTAGCGGGCATTCCTACGAGCAGTACTTC
.	.	TRBV10-2	TRBJ1-1	CASHWAGANTEAFF	TGCGCCAGTCACTGGGCGGGGGCGAACACTGAAGCTTTCTTT
.	.	TRBV12-3/TRBV12-4	TRBJ1-2	CASSFSQAYGYTF	TGTGCCAGCAGTTTCTCACAGGCCTATGGCTACACCTTC
.	.	TRBV4-2	TRBJ2-3	CASSQDWQGTDTQYF	TGTGCCAGCAGCCAAGATTGGCAGGGCACAGATACGCAGTATTTT
once	TRBD1	TRBV19	TRBJ2-3	CASTSTGEDTQYF	TGTGCCAGTACTTCGACAGGGGAAGATACGCAGTATTTT
.	TRBD1	TRBV19	TRBJ1-1	CASSMAGGASEAFF	TGTGCCAGTAGTATGGCAGGGGGCGCTTCAGAAGCTTTCTTT
.	TRBD1	TRBV4-1	TRBJ2-7	CASSQEQDRGTPGEQYF	TGCGCCAGCAGCCAAGAACAGGACAGGGGGACCCCCGGCGAGCAGTACTTC
.	TRBD1	TRBV7-2	TRBJ2-5	CASSLEGGGVRETQYF	TGTGCCAGCAGCTTAGAAGGGGGCGGCGTTCGAGAGACCCAGTACTTC
.	TRBD1	TRBV10-3	TRBJ2-7	CAISGTGGTSVEQYF	TGTGCCATCAGTGGGACAGGGGGGACGTCGGTTGAGCAGTACTTC
.	TRBD2	TRBV14	TRBJ2-7	CASSQVPGARGSFYEQYF	TGTGCCAGCAGCCAAGTCCCCGGCGCGCGGGGGTCTTTCTACGAGCAGTACTTC
.	TRBD1	TRBV30	TRBJ2-2	CAWGGTGINTGELFF	TGTGCCTGGGGTGGGACAGGGATTAACACCGGGGAGCTGTTTTTT
.	.	TRBV7-2	TRBJ2-7	CASSISTGDSYEQYF	TGTGCCAGCAGCATTAGTACGGGTGACTCCTACGAGCAGTACTTC
.	TRBD1	TRBV5-5	TRBJ2-7	CASSLFSTWTGGDYEQYF	TGTGCCAGCAGCTTGTTCTCCACCTGGACAGGGGGGGACTACGAGCAGTACTTC
few	TRBD2	TRBV10-3	TRBJ2-7	CAIGEGLAGVEQYF	TGTGCCATCGGGGAAGGACTAGCGGGGGTTGAGCAGTACTTC
.	.	TRBV13	TRBJ2-2	CASSPTANTGELFF	TGTGCCAGCAGCCCGACAGCAAACACCGGGGAGCTGTTTTTT